This T cell receptor beta chain was retrieved from a study of early T cells in non-severe SARS-CoV-2 infection. Across the study: The authors sequenced bulk RNA from unsorted whole blood, leaving chains unpaired.

In its sample, this clonotype was seen many times. Tagging with unique molecular identifiers was applied to individual cDNA molecules. TCRdb itself ran the 5' RACE reads through MiXCR, one entry per CDR3 protein. Of under 70,000 distinct CDR3 sequences listed, around 10% were seen once; the top ten hold 3.5% to 4.5%. The sequence was collected from an adult who was a healthcare worker with PCR-confirmed SARS-CoV-2 infection or an uninfected control (not recorded which). The sequenced sample was whole blood.

The CDR3 nucleotides are TGTGCCAGCACCCCTGGCGGGAGGGCCATAAAGACCCAGTACTTC. Translated, it gives CASTPGGRAIKTQYF. The rearrangement links TRBV12-3 or TRBV12-4 to TRBJ2-5; TRBD2 matches at 9 bases. V lost 7 bases and J lost 6; bases outside the gene matches: 12. The CDR3 runs 15 residues.